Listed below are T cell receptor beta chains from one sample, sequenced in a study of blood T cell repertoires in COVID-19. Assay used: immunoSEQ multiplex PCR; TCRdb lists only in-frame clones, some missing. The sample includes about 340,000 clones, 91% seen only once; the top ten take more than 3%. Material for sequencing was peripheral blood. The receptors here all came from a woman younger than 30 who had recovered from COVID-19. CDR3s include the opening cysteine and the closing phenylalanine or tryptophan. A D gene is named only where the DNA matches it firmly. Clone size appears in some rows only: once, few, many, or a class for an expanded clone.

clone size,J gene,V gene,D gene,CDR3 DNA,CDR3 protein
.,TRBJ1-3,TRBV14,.,TGTGCCAGCAGAGGTCCAGGGCCCGGAAACACCATATATTTT,CASRGPGPGNTIYF
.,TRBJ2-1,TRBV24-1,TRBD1,TGTGCCACCAGTGATTGGGGGCAGGGGGCCGATGAGCAGTTCTTC,CATSDWGQGADEQFF
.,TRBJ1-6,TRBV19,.,TGTGCCAGTAGTATAGGAGATAATTCACCCCTCCACTTT,CASSIGDNSPLHF
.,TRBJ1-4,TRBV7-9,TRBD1,TGTGCCAGCAGTCCGGACAGGACTTATGAAAAACTGTTTTTT,CASSPDRTYEKLFF
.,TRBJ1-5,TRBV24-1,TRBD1,TGTGCCACCCCCTGGGCTTGGACAGGGGGCTGGGGCAATCAGCCCCAGCATTTT,CATPWAWTGGWGNQPQHF
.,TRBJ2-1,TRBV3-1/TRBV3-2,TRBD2,TGTGCCAGCAGCCAAGAAGGAGCGTGGACTAGCGGGAGAGAACCTGAGCAGTTCTTC,CASSQEGAWTSGREPEQFF
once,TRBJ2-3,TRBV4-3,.,TGCGCCAGCAGCCAAGAACTCTTCCGGAGGGGACTGGGTGGAGATACGCAGTATTTT,CASSQELFRRGLGGDTQYF
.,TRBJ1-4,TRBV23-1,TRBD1,TGCGCCACCTGGACAGGGAATGAAAAACTGTTTTTT,CATWTGNEKLFF
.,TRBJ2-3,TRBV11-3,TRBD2,TGTGCCAGCAGCCGCCCGACTAGCGCGGATACGCAGTATTTT,CASSRPTSADTQYF
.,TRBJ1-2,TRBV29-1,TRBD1,TGCAGCGTTGTCGGACAGGGGTTCTATGGCTACACCTTC,CSVVGQGFYGYTF
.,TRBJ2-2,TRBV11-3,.,TGTGCCAGCACCCCCTTGGCGGGCAACACCGGGGAGCTGTTTTTT,CASTPLAGNTGELFF